The 9 T cell receptor beta chains below all came from one sample that was sequenced in a study of cytomegalovirus exposure and HLA in healthy donors. Sequencing used immunoSEQ multiplex PCR; TCRdb keeps in-frame clones, though not all of them. Of approximately 270,000 clones listed, about 90% are singletons. Sequences were obtained from PBMCs. These receptors all come from a man in his late teens or twenties in good health and CMV-seropositive.

This chain uses TRBV28 with TRBJ2-3; D is uncertain. V lost 1 base to trimming and J lost 0 bases, with 5 bases between them. CDR1 is MDHEN, CDR2 SYDVKM, per germline. CDR3 size: 14 residues. The CDR3 loop reads CASSLLPSTDTQYF. In nucleotides, the CDR3 is TGTGCCAGCAGTTTATTACCTAGCACAGATACGCAGTATTTT.

Points on this clone: The CDR3 end shows no conserved phenylalanine or tryptophan, and so a read error is likely. No DNA is shown, since the ends of the CDR3 on it are uncertain; the CDR3 is the one TCRdb lists. The chain carries TRBV6-5 and TRBJ2-7; the tabulated D call, TRBD1, remains unverified against the DNA. Germline CDR1 and CDR2: MNHEY and SVGAGI. The CDR3 comprises 8 residues, both ends counted. CDR3 amino acids: CASTGTAH.

The CDR3 DNA reads as TGTGCCAGCAGCTTCGGGACAGGCAATGAGCAGTTCTTC. The encoded protein is CASSFGTGNEQFF. V usage is TRBV11-2 and J usage is TRBJ2-1, with 8 bases aligning to TRBD1. With V trimmed by 3 bases and J by 6 bases, 1 base remained unmatched. The CDR3 contains 13 residues. CDR1 is SGHAT, CDR2 FQNNGV, per germline.

V and J are TRBV27 and TRBJ1-5; D gene uncertain. Germline CDR1 reads MNHEY; CDR2 reads SMNVEV (reference sequence). V was trimmed by 3 bases and J by 11 bases, leaving 11 bases between them. The CDR3 is made up of 12 amino acids. CDR3 in amino acids: CASSFGRGSQHF. CDR3 sequence (DNA): TGTGCCAGCAGTTTCGGGCGGGGTTCCCAGCATTTT.

The chain uses TRBV27 and TRBJ2-1; the match to TRBD2 covers 7 bases. The germline V gene encodes CDR1 MNHEY and CDR2 SMNVEV (reference sequence). The CDR3 spans 17 residues. V was clipped by 5 bases and J by 4 bases; unmatched bases: 14. CDR3 loop: CASSPRRTGGSYNEQFF. The CDR3 coding sequence is TGTGCCAGCAGTCCTCGGAGGACGGGAGGATCGTACAATGAGCAGTTCTTC.

J is TRBJ2-1 and V is TRBV7-9; 9 bases are a match to TRBD1. The CDR3 totals 15 residues. Germline CDR1 reads SEHNR; CDR2 reads FQNEAQ (reference sequence). After removal of 4 bases from V and 6 bases from J, the junction contained 7 bases not matched to a gene. The CDR3, as DNA: TGTGCCAGCAGCTCGACGGACAGGGGCCGCAATGAGCAGTTCTTC. Protein: CASSSTDRGRNEQFF.

The rearrangement uses TRBV6-1 and TRBJ1-3, with D hard to call. Germline values: CDR1 MNHNS, CDR2 SASEGT. The CDR3 is made up of 14 amino acids. V lost 8 bases to trimming and J lost 0 bases, with 11 bases between them. The CDR3 protein is CASSDIVSGNTIYF. The CDR3 DNA reads as TGTGCCAGCTCCGACATAGTCTCTGGAAACACCATATATTTT.

CDR3: CASSYSRGGTDTQYF. The CDR3 DNA sequence: TGTGCCAGCAGTTACTCTCGAGGGGGCACAGATACGCAGTATTTT. V usage is TRBV6-5 and J usage is TRBJ2-3, with D perhaps TRBD1 or TRBD2 (5 bases each). The V gene's germline CDR1 is MNHEY and CDR2 SVGAGI. V lost 0 bases and J 1 base, leaving 8 bases between the germline ends. This CDR3 spans 15 amino acids.

This chain links TRBV29-1 with TRBJ2-5; tentative D call: TRBD1 (6 bases). The CDR3 sequence is 17 residues long. Germline CDR1 SQVTM, CDR2 ANQGSEA. The V end lost 3 bases, the J end lost 5 bases, and 25 bases lay between the germline ends. CDR3 region: CSVDRAWGHQRRETQYF. In nucleotides, the CDR3 is TGCAGCGTTGATCGTGCTTGGGGACATCAAAGGAGGGAGACCCAGTACTTC. Supplemented by reference TRBV29-1 and TRBJ2-5, the full variable domain reads SAVISQKPSRDICQRGTSLTIQCQVDSQVTMMFWYRQQPGQSLTLIATANQGSEATYESGFVIDKFPISRPNLTFSTLTVSNMSPEDSSIYLCSVDRAWGHQRRETQYFGPGTRLLVL.